A single sample gave rise to the 11 T cell receptor beta chains below, sequenced in a study of T-cell reconstitution after alpha-beta-depleted transplantation in children. Preparation of the TCRbeta library involved a method that used unique molecular identifiers. Each CDR3 protein gets one entry after TCRdb re-called the PCR reads with MiXCR. The sample lists roughly 300,000 distinct CDR3 sequences, 11% occurring once. The sample in question was peripheral blood, obtained 180 days after TCRalphabeta/CD19-depleted stem cell transplant. The source of these receptors is a male patient aged 2 to 9 who had a stem cell transplant for chronic granulomatous disease, so the T cells may come from the graft donor.

The table lists this clonotype with many counts. This chain uses TRBV29-1 with TRBJ2-1; 12 positions agree with TRBD2. Germline CDR1 SQVTM, CDR2 ANQGSEA. Trimming removed 3 bases from V and 1 base from J; junction bases left unmatched: 1. The CDR3 runs to 15 residues. In nucleotides, the CDR3 is TGCAGCGTTGATCTAGCGGGAGGGTCCTACAATGAGCAGTTCTTC. It specifies CSVDLAGGSYNEQFF.

This clonotype was observed at least ten times. V gene TRBV20-1 combines with J gene TRBJ2-3; 11 bases agree with TRBD2. V was pared by 6 bases and J by 4 bases, with 6 bases of the junction left unmatched. Germline lookup yields CDR1 DFQATT and CDR2 SNEGSKA (reference sequence). The CDR3 loop spans 14 amino acids. The chain's CDR3 is CSAPISGRADTQYF. DNA for the CDR3: TGCAGTGCACCTATTAGCGGGAGGGCAGATACGCAGTATTTT.

This clonotype showed up many times. The rearrangement uses TRBV5-1 and TRBJ2-7; TRBD2 agrees at 10 bases. Per the germline V gene, CDR1 is SGHRS and CDR2 is YFSETQ. CDR3 length: 15 amino acids. After removal of 5 bases from V and 0 bases from J, the junction contained 5 bases not matched to a gene. CDR3 DNA sequence: TGCGCCAGCAGATTAGCGGGGGGAAGCTCCTACGAGCAGTACTTC. This encodes CASRLAGGSSYEQYF.

The V and J genes are TRBV15 and TRBJ1-1; D ambiguous. V was cut by 2 bases and J by 11 bases, with 21 bases left in between. Germline V gene sequence: CDR1 LNHNV, CDR2 YYDKDF (reference sequence). The CDR3 is 15 amino acids. The CDR3 spells CATSRPGPAGGMAFF. The CDR3 DNA reads as TGTGCCACCAGCAGACCCGGCCCGGCGGGTGGTATGGCTTTCTTT.

This clonotype showed up many times. The chain carries TRBV5-1 and TRBJ2-3, with D maybe TRBD1 (5 bases). CDR1 SGHRS and CDR2 YFSETQ come from the germline V gene. The CDR3 runs 15 residues. With 1 base removed from V and 5 bases from J, the gap between germline ends came to 14 bases. The CDR3 DNA is TGCGCCAGCAGCTTGATGTCCAGGGCAGGAGATACGCAGTATTTT. This translates into CASSLMSRAGDTQYF.

This clonotype was seen ten or more times. The J gene is TRBJ2-5, the V gene TRBV20-1, with 7 bases that match TRBD2. Germline lookup yields CDR1 DFQATT and CDR2 SNEGSKA (reference sequence). J was trimmed by 2 bases and V by 0 bases; bases with no gene match: 6. This CDR3 is 15 amino acids long. In DNA form, the CDR3 reads TGCAGTGCTAGAGATGCGGGGGTCCTACAAGAGACCCAGTACTTC. Protein sequence: CSARDAGVLQETQYF.

This clonotype was recorded at least ten times. The rearrangement uses TRBV12-3 or TRBV12-4 and TRBJ2-3, with unresolved D. The length of the CDR3 is 16 residues. V was shortened by 1 base and J by 0 bases, with 11 bases between the two germline ends. The CDR3 region is CASSLEVGSSTDTQYF. The CDR3 coding sequence is TGTGCCAGCAGTTTAGAAGTGGGAAGTAGCACAGATACGCAGTATTTT.

This clonotype was detected many times. The chain combines TRBV12-3 or TRBV12-4 with TRBJ1-5, with TRBD1 matching over 8 bases. The CDR3 is made up of 16 amino acids. V shed 6 bases, J shed 6 bases, and the junction held 13 bases outside the gene matches. The CDR3 DNA sequence: TGTGCCAGCAGATTGTTGAACGGACAGGGTAGTCAGCCCCAGCATTTT. This encodes CASRLLNGQGSQPQHF.

The chain employs TRBV7-2 and TRBJ2-3, with D maybe TRBD2 (6 bases). V was shortened by 1 base and J by 6 bases, with 14 bases between the two germline ends. Looked up from germline, CDR1 is SGHTA and CDR2 is FQGNSA. The CDR3 has 15 amino acids. The CDR3 reads CASSLDSLAKDTQYF. DNA of the CDR3: TGTGCCAGCAGCTTAGACAGTCTAGCGAAGGATACGCAGTATTTT.

This clonotype occurred many times. The J gene is TRBJ2-1, the V gene TRBV6-5, with 7 nucleotides matching TRBD2. CDR3 length: 14 amino acids. Germline V gives CDR1 MNHEY, CDR2 SVGAGI. V gave up 2 bases and J gave up 7 bases; unmatched junction bases: 5. The CDR3, as DNA: TGTGCCAGCAGTTACCAATCTAGCGGTAATGAGCAGTTCTTC. Its protein product is CASSYQSSGNEQFF.

This clonotype was seen at least ten times. V gene TRBV29-1 combines with J gene TRBJ1-1; D unclear. CDR3 length: 14 amino acids. V was trimmed by 3 bases and J by 7 bases, leaving 18 bases between them. From germline, CDR1 is SQVTM and CDR2 ANQGSEA. This chain's CDR3 is CSVDYVFGSVEAFF. CDR3 bases: TGCAGCGTTGATTATGTGTTCGGGAGTGTTGAAGCTTTCTTT.